A selection of T cell receptor beta chains follows, all from one sample in a study of cytomegalovirus exposure and HLA in healthy donors. Assay used: immunoSEQ multiplex PCR; TCRdb lists only in-frame clones, some missing. Among 100,000 to 150,000 clones, around four fifths were seen once, and the ten largest hold about 3.7%. The sample consisted of PBMCs. The source is a woman in her forties in good health and CMV-seropositive. The conserved cysteine and the conserved F or W are not part of the CDR3 here.

J | V | CDR3
TRBJ2-2 | TRBV7-2 | ASTPGGRINTGELF
TRBJ2-5 | TRBV10-1 | ASSEARGGQETQY
TRBJ2-7 | TRBV5-4 | ASSPGFGGSYEQY
- | TRBV5-8 | ASSLMGYEQY
TRBJ2-5 | TRBV10-3 | ATAEGWRDQETQY
TRBJ2-7 | TRBV6-6 | ASSSSRTAHEQY
TRBJ1-2 | TRBV6-1 | ASSQGRSGNYGYT
TRBJ2-2 | TRBV7-8 | ASSPNRGANTGELF
TRBJ2-5 | TRBV7-2 | ASIRTSGSIQETQY
TRBJ2-3 | TRBV10-1 | ASSEGEDPGTDTQY
TRBJ1-2 | TRBV29-1 | SVAYRDGGYGYT
TRBJ2-2 | TRBV29-1 | SVVSGTGELF
TRBJ2-3 | TRBV5-6 | ASSLVLESTDTQY
TRBJ2-7 | TRBV11-2 | ASSLDPGQRSYEQY
TRBJ1-1 | TRBV18 | ASSPNRDTEAF
TRBJ1-2 | TRBV19 | ASSTDRPYGYT
TRBJ1-2 | TRBV10-3 | AISERQGGSYGYT
TRBJ2-1 | TRBV13 | ASRSGVGRYNEQF
TRBJ2-7 | TRBV30 | AWSREGNYEQY
TRBJ1-1 | TRBV18 | ASSSSRQENTEAF
TRBJ1-1 | TRBV5-1 | ASSLAAGVGTEAF
TRBJ2-1 | TRBV2 | ASRTLAFNEQF
TRBJ2-5 | TRBV7-7 | ASSFPGNQETQY
TRBJ2-3 | TRBV7-8 | ASSLAEGGRATDTQY
TRBJ1-4 | TRBV4-1 | ASSQGYTTSEKLF